These 28 T cell receptor beta chains were sequenced from one sample in a study of spatial heterogeneity in lung cancer. TCRdb reprocessed the 5' RACE reads with MiXCR, giving one entry per CDR3 protein. The table has roughly 48,000 distinct CDR3 sequences, about an eighth seen once. The time point here: sample taken at primary tumor resection. Material for sequencing was whole RNA from tumor, nontumor lung or frozen PBMC, left unsorted. Here the sequenced sample was PBMCs, taken at surgery. Every receptor here comes from a female donor with early-stage non-small cell lung cancer.

This clonotype was observed many times. J is TRBJ2-2 and V is TRBV7-9, with TRBD1 identical over 7 bases. From germline, CDR1 is SEHNR and CDR2 FQNEAQ (reference sequence). The ends lost 0 bases at V and 6 bases at J; junction bases unmatched: 4. The CDR3 has 15 residues. The CDR3 region has the DNA TGTGCCAGCAGCTTAGCCAAGGGGGCTGCCGGGGAGCTGTTTTTT. Residues: CASSLAKGAAGELFF.

This clonotype was detected many times. J is TRBJ1-2 and V is TRBV28, with 7 bases that match TRBD1. Germline V CDR1 and CDR2: MDHEN, SYDVKM. This CDR3 is built from 15 residues. The junction had 5 bases not matched to a gene; V was cut back by 2 bases and J by 2 bases. CDR3 loop: CASSLTGEGNYGYTF. CDR3 DNA sequence: TGTGCCAGCAGTTTAACAGGGGAAGGGAACTATGGCTACACCTTC.

This CDR3 is CAWSPGMYTDTQYF. The CDR3, as DNA: TGTGCCTGGAGCCCCGGGATGTACACAGATACGCAGTATTTT. The chain couples TRBV30 to TRBJ2-3, with TRBD2 as a possible D gene (5 bases). Per germline, CDR1 GTSNPN and CDR2 SVGIG (reference sequence). V was cut by 3 bases and J by 2 bases, with 12 bases left in between. The CDR3 extends over 14 amino acids.

This clonotype came up many times. The V call is TRBV7-9, the J call TRBJ2-3; weak D call: TRBD2 (5 bases). This CDR3 is 14 amino acids long. Trimming left V 4 bases short and J 0 bases short, with 8 bases between. The germline gives CDR1 SEHNR, CDR2 FQNEAQ (reference sequence). The CDR3 nucleotides are TGTGCCAGCAGCTCCTGGACTAGCACAGATACGCAGTATTTT. Protein: CASSSWTSTDTQYF. The whole variable domain, filled in from reference TRBV7-9 and TRBJ2-3, reads DTGVSQNPRHKITKRGQNVTFRCDPISEHNRLYWYRQTLGQGPEFLTYFQNEAQLEKSRLLSDRFSAERPKGSFSTLEIQRTEQGDSAMYLCASSSWTSTDTQYFGPGTRLTVL.

The chain is built from TRBV14 and TRBJ2-7; D remains ambiguous. Looked up from germline, CDR1 is SGHDN and CDR2 is FVKESK. The CDR3 spans 14 residues. Deletions cut 1 base from V and 4 bases from J, with 11 bases between. The CDR3 spells CASSQGRPRYEQYF. For the CDR3, the DNA is TGTGCCAGCAGCCAAGGAAGACCAAGATACGAGCAGTACTTC. The variable domain in full, with the rest retrieved from reference TRBV14 and TRBJ2-7, is EAGVTQFPSHSVIEKGQTVTLRCDPISGHDNLYWYRRVMGKEIKFLLHFVKESKQDESGMPNNRFLAERTGGTYSTLKVQPAELEDSGVYFCASSQGRPRYEQYFGPGTRLTVT.

This clonotype has only a few counts. The rearrangement joins TRBV5-1 to TRBJ1-1; unclear D gene. The CDR3 sequence is 14 residues long. Per the germline V gene, CDR1 is SGHRS and CDR2 is YFSETQ. V was shortened by 0 bases and J by 0 bases, with 6 bases between the two germline ends. The DNA for the CDR3 is TGCGCCAGCAGCTTGGGGTACCTGAACACTGAAGCTTTCTTT. Translated, it gives CASSLGYLNTEAFF.

Only a few counts were recorded for this clonotype. V is TRBV28 and J is TRBJ2-7; 7 bases are a match to TRBD1. The V and J ends lost 6 bases and 6 bases, in that order; junction bases with no gene match: 14. Germline assignment: CDR1 MDHEN and CDR2 SYDVKM. CDR3 size: 15 residues. The CDR3 DNA is TGTGCCAGCAGCCCGTCCGCAGGGGGATCCCTCGAGCAGTACTTC. Its protein product is CASSPSAGGSLEQYF.

V usage is TRBV18 and J usage is TRBJ1-4; D perhaps matches TRBD1 (6 bases). From germline, CDR1 is KGHSH and CDR2 LQKENI. The CDR3 has 13 residues. V was cut by 5 bases and J by 5 bases, with 9 bases left in between. Here the CDR3 DNA reads TGTGCCAGCTCAGGACAGCCCAATGAAAAACTGTTTTTT. It encodes CASSGQPNEKLFF.

The chain recombines TRBV14 with TRBJ1-2; D remains unclear. V lost 1 base and J lost 5, with 8 bases in between. Germline V lookup: CDR1 SGHDN, CDR2 FVKESK. The CDR3 has 13 residues. CDR3 protein: CASSQVTSYGYTF. DNA for the CDR3: TGTGCCAGCAGCCAAGTTACATCTTATGGCTACACCTTC.

This clonotype was seen a handful of times. The chain couples TRBV12-3 or TRBV12-4 to TRBJ1-2, with 9 positions matching TRBD1. The J segment lost 2 bases and the V segment lost 5 bases, leaving 6 bases of the junction unmatched. The CDR3 runs to 15 residues. The CDR3 sequence: CASSRQGGLNYGYTF. The CDR3, as DNA: TGTGCCAGCAGTCGACAGGGGGGGCTCAACTATGGCTACACCTTC.

The rearrangement links TRBV2 to TRBJ1-6, with 7 bases lining up with TRBD1. CDR1 and CDR2 (germline): SNHLY, FYNNEI. V lost 6 bases and J lost 7; bases outside the gene matches: 3. This CDR3 contains 13 residues. The CDR3 DNA sequence: TGTGCCAGCAGCGGACAGGCCAATTCACCCCTCCACTTT. It codes for CASSGQANSPLHF.

The V gene is TRBV29-1, the J gene TRBJ1-1; no reliable D call. Germline values: CDR1 SQVTM, CDR2 ANQGSEA. The CDR3 loop spans 13 amino acids. V was clipped by 4 bases and J by 0 bases, with 9 bases between them. The CDR3 loop is CSVGWALNTEAFF. For the CDR3, the DNA is TGCAGCGTTGGGTGGGCGTTGAACACTGAAGCTTTCTTT. Drawing the rest from reference TRBV29-1 and TRBJ1-1, the complete variable domain is SAVISQKPSRDICQRGTSLTIQCQVDSQVTMMFWYRQQPGQSLTLIATANQGSEATYESGFVIDKFPISRPNLTFSTLTVSNMSPEDSSIYLCSVGWALNTEAFFGQGTRLTVV.

CDR3 DNA sequence: TGTGCCAGCAGCTTAGGGACACGCGGTAATGAAAAACTGTTTTTT. This encodes CASSLGTRGNEKLFF. The chain couples TRBV7-6 to TRBJ1-4; D is perhaps TRBD1 (5 bases). Between the trimmed V and J ends, which lost 1 base and 4 bases, there was a span of 10 bases. Per the germline V gene, CDR1 is SGHVS and CDR2 is FNYEAQ. This CDR3 is built from 15 residues.

This clonotype was observed a handful of times. The chain links TRBV7-8 to TRBJ2-2; the D gene could be TRBD1 or TRBD2 (6 bases each). The V gene's germline CDR1 is SGHVS and CDR2 FQNEAQ. This CDR3 contains 18 residues. The V end was cut by 1 base, the J end by 0 bases, with 15 bases between. The DNA of the CDR3 is TGTGCCAGCAGCTTAGGGGGGGCAGGGGCCGCGAACACCGGGGAGCTGTTTTTT. Protein: CASSLGGAGAANTGELFF.

The sample holds a few counts of this clonotype. The genes are TRBV14 and TRBJ2-1; 7 nucleotides agree with TRBD1. Germline CDR1 is SGHDN and CDR2 is FVKESK. The CDR3 has 13 amino acids. The J segment lost 4 bases and the V segment lost 3 bases, leaving 0 bases of the junction unmatched. CDR3 DNA: TGTGCCAGCAGCCAGGGACAGTACAATGAGCAGTTCTTC. Its translation is CASSQGQYNEQFF.

This clonotype turned up a few times. The chain employs TRBV5-4 and TRBJ1-1; the D is unclear. This CDR3 comprises 14 residues. The V gene's germline CDR1 is SGHNT and CDR2 YYREEE (reference sequence). V was cut by 2 bases and J by 3 bases, with 11 bases left in between. CDR3 sequence reads: CASSFMRSDTEAFF. The CDR3 nucleotides are TGTGCCAGCAGCTTCATGCGGTCGGACACTGAAGCTTTCTTT.

V is TRBV27 and J is TRBJ1-1; D is perhaps TRBD1 (5 bases). V was clipped by 2 bases and J by 4 bases, with 11 bases between them. Looked up from germline, CDR1 is MNHEY and CDR2 is SMNVEV (reference sequence). The CDR3 consists of 14 residues. CDR3 sequence (DNA): TGTGCCAGCAGTTTAAGTCCAGGGCTCACTGAAGCTTTCTTT. Amino acid sequence: CASSLSPGLTEAFF.

The genes are TRBV6-5 and TRBJ1-1; a weak D match, TRBD1 (6 bases). The V end lost 10 bases, the J end lost 4 bases, and 13 bases lay between the germline ends. The CDR3 covers 12 residues. Germline V gene data show CDR1 as MNHEY and CDR2 as SVGAGI. CDR3 DNA sequence: TGTGCCACCTACGACAGGCCCACTGAAGCTTTCTTT. The encoded protein is CATYDRPTEAFF.

This clonotype was detected ten times or more. The J gene is TRBJ2-1, the V gene TRBV5-1; D not resolved. The CDR3 is made up of 15 amino acids. The V gene's germline CDR1 is SGHRS and CDR2 YFSETQ. Trimming stripped 3 bases from V and 0 bases from J, with 10 bases between. The CDR3 DNA sequence: TGCGCCAGCAGCTCACTCCCGGGCTCCTACAATGAGCAGTTCTTC. Protein sequence: CASSSLPGSYNEQFF. Full variable domain (missing parts from reference TRBV5-1 and TRBJ2-1): KAGVTQTPRYLIKTRGQQVTLSCSPISGHRSVSWYQQTPGQGLQFLFEYFSETQRNKGNFPGRFSGRQFSNSRSEMNVSTLELGDSALYLCASSSLPGSYNEQFFGPGTRLTVL.

Only a few counts were recorded for this clonotype. This chain connects TRBV5-1 to TRBJ2-7; 11 bases are a match to TRBD1. Losses at the gene ends were 3 bases for V and 4 bases for J; bases not matched to a gene: 3. The length of the CDR3 is 14 residues. From germline, CDR1 is SGHRS and CDR2 YFSETQ. In DNA form, the CDR3 reads TGCGCCAGCAGCTCCGGGACAGGGGGGTACGAGCAGTACTTC. Its translation: CASSSGTGGYEQYF.

Ten or more counts support this clonotype. The rearrangement joins TRBV5-5 to TRBJ1-6, with a possible D match to TRBD1 (5 bases). The germline V gene has CDR1 SGHKS and CDR2 YYEKEE (reference sequence). The CDR3 spans 14 residues. The V and J ends lost 6 bases and 8 bases respectively, with 15 bases between them. The CDR3: CASKLGGTDSPLHF. The CDR3 DNA follows: TGTGCCAGCAAACTTGGGGGTACGGATTCACCCCTCCACTTT.

This clonotype has only a few counts. The rearrangement links TRBV4-3 to TRBJ1-1; D remains unclear. CDR1 and CDR2 from the germline V gene are LGHNA and YSLEER. The CDR3 runs to 13 residues. The V end lost 6 bases, the J end lost 2 bases, and 10 bases lay between the germline ends. In DNA form, the CDR3 reads TGCGCCAGCAGTGATGGGTCCAACACTGAAGCTTTCTTT. It translates to CASSDGSNTEAFF.

The genes are TRBV14 and TRBJ1-1, with D uncertain. The CDR3 has 13 amino acids. V shed 0 bases and J shed 5 bases, with 7 bases lying between them. In germline, CDR1 is SGHDN, CDR2 FVKESK. The CDR3 loop is CASSQERVTEAFF. The CDR3 DNA follows: TGTGCCAGCAGCCAAGAAAGGGTAACTGAAGCTTTCTTT.

V is TRBV2 and J is TRBJ1-5; TRBD1 is a possible D gene (6 bases). The CDR3 runs 15 residues. CDR1 and CDR2 from the germline V gene are SNHLY and FYNNEI. V was clipped by 8 bases and J by 1 base, with 15 bases between them. The CDR3: CASSWGGGSNQPQHF. DNA of the CDR3: TGTGCCAGCTCTTGGGGGGGCGGGAGCAATCAGCCCCAGCATTTT.

The rearrangement uses TRBV7-9 and TRBJ2-5; D gene ambiguous. Germline assignment: CDR1 SEHNR and CDR2 FQNEAQ (reference sequence). Trimming left V 2 bases short and J 2 bases short, with 9 bases between. There are 14 residues in the CDR3. CDR3 sequence (DNA): TGTGCCAGCAGCTTATACCCGTCACAAGAGACCCAGTACTTC. The encoded protein is CASSLYPSQETQYF.

This clonotype was observed many times. The rearrangement uses TRBV7-2 and TRBJ2-7, with 8 bases matching TRBD1. J gave up 7 bases and V 5 bases, and 10 bases lay outside the gene matches. Per the germline V gene, CDR1 is SGHTA and CDR2 is FQGNSA. This CDR3 comprises 14 residues. The chain's CDR3 is CASSPDRTGREQYF. The CDR3 DNA reads as TGTGCCAGCAGCCCAGACCGGACAGGGAGGGAGCAGTACTTC. The whole variable domain, remainder taken from reference TRBV7-2 and TRBJ2-7, is GAGVSQSPSNKVTEKGKDVELRCDPISGHTALYWYRQSLGQGLEFLIYFQGNSAPDKSGLPSDRFSAERTGGSVSTLTIQRTQQEDSAVYLCASSPDRTGREQYFGPGTRLTVT.

CDR3 DNA: TGTGCCAGCAGCCCGAGCTCCTATAATTCACCCCTCCACTTT. Amino acid sequence: CASSPSSYNSPLHF. The rearrangement joins TRBV5-6 to TRBJ1-6; D is ambiguous. Germline V gives CDR1 SGHDT, CDR2 YYEEEE. The CDR3 is 14 amino acids. Trimming removed 4 bases from V and 0 bases from J, with 5 bases in between. Full variable domain (missing parts from reference TRBV5-6 and TRBJ1-6): DAGVTQSPTHLIKTRGQQVTLRCSPKSGHDTVSWYQQALGQGPQFIFQYYEEEERQRGNFPDRFSGHQFPNYSSELNVNALLLGDSALYLCASSPSSYNSPLHFGNGTRLTVT.

There are a few counts of this clonotype. The chain has TRBV29-1 and TRBJ2-1; D unresolved. This CDR3 contains 15 residues. V shed 0 bases and J shed 7 bases, with 16 bases lying between them. CDR1 and CDR2 from the germline V gene are SQVTM and ANQGSEA. The CDR3 here is CSVEDHILPINEQFF. The CDR3 nucleotides are TGCAGCGTTGAAGACCATATACTCCCTATAAATGAGCAGTTCTTC.